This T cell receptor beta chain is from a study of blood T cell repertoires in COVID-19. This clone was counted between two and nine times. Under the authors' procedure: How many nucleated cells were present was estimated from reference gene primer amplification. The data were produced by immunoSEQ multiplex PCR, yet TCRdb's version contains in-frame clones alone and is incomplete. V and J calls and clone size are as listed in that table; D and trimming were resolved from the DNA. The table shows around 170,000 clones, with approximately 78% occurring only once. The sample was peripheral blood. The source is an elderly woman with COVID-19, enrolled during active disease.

The CDR3 DNA reads as TGTGCCAGCAGCGAGCGGGACACCTACGAGCAGTACTTC. Its protein product is CASSERDTYEQYF. The chain combines TRBV9 with TRBJ2-7; a weak D match, TRBD2 (7 bases). Trimming pared 3 bases from V and 2 bases from J, leaving 9 bases between. CDR3 size: 13 residues. Germline-derived CDR1 and CDR2 are SGDLS and YYNGEE.